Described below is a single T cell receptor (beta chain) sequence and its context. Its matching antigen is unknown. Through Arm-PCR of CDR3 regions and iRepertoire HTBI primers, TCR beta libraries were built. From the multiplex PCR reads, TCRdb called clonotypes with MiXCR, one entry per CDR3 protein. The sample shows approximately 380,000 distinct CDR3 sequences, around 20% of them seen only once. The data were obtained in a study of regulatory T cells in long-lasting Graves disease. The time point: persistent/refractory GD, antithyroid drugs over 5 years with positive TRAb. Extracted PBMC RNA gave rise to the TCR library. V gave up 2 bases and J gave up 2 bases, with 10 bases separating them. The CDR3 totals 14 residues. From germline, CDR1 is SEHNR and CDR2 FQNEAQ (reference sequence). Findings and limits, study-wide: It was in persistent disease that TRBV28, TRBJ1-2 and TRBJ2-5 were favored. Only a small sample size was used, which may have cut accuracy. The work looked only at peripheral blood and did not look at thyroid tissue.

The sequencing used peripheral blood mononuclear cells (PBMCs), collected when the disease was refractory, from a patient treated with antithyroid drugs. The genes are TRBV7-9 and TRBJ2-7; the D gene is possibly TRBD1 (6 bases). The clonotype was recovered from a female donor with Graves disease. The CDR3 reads CASSLSGETYEQYF. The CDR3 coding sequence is TGTGCCAGCAGCTTATCAGGGGAGACCTACGAGCAGTACTTC.